Listed here is a single T cell receptor beta chain. The V and J ends lost 0 bases and 7 bases respectively, with 5 bases between them. This CDR3 comprises 12 residues. In germline, CDR1 is SGDLS, CDR2 YYNGEE. Only in-frame clones appear in the TCRdb table, and some are missing; sequencing was by immunoSEQ multiplex PCR. The profile covers around 49,000 clones, with 95% to 96% appearing a single time and about 0.39% taken by the ten largest. This entry comes from a study of technical replicates of blood from a handful of donors. The material sequenced was T cells isolated from PBMCs. This sequence was found in a human donor in good health. The chain links TRBV9 to TRBJ2-1; no clear D. The CDR3, as DNA: TGTGCCAGCAGCGTAGCCGGGAATGAGCAGTTCTTC. As protein: CASSVAGNEQFF.